These 6 T cell receptor beta chains were all obtained from the same sample, sequenced in a study of T cells in Graves' hyperthyroidism and ophthalmopathy. TCR beta CDR3 sequences were amplified from RNA transcripts. HTBI primers were used for first-round RT-PCR of the TCR CDR3. TCRdb re-called the multiplex PCR reads through MiXCR, storing one row per CDR3 protein. This table holds hundreds of thousands of distinct CDR3 sequences, around 19% found once. The specimen sequenced was blood. These receptors were collected from a woman between 45 and 60 years old with Graves' hyperthyroidism that later progressed to Graves' ophthalmopathy.

The chain has TRBV5-5 and TRBJ1-2; 8 nucleotides agree with TRBD1. Per germline, CDR1 SGHKS and CDR2 YYEKEE (reference sequence). V lost 4 bases to trimming and J lost 2 bases; unmatched junction nucleotides: 7. The CDR3 covers 15 residues. The CDR3 is CASSLGDRRNYGYTF. Written as DNA, the CDR3 is TGTGCCAGCAGCCTCGGGGACAGGAGGAACTATGGCTACACCTTC.

The sample holds a few counts of this clonotype. CDR3 region: CASTSYTGQGGYNEQFF. In nucleotides, the CDR3 is TGTGCCAGCACCTCTTATACGGGACAGGGGGGCTACAATGAGCAGTTCTTC. This chain uses TRBV27 with TRBJ2-1; 11 positions agree with TRBD1. The CDR3 totals 17 residues. The junction had 11 bases not matched to a gene; V was cut back by 7 bases and J by 3 bases. Germline V lookup: CDR1 MNHEY, CDR2 SMNVEV (reference sequence).

CDR3 protein: CASSPPAVWGTDTQYF. The CDR3 nucleotides are TGTGCCAGCTCACCACCGGCCGTCTGGGGCACAGATACGCAGTATTTT. The chain links TRBV18 to TRBJ2-3; D unclear. CDR3 size: 16 residues. Trimming removed 0 bases from V and 1 base from J, with 11 bases in between. Germline V lookup: CDR1 KGHSH, CDR2 LQKENI. Full variable domain (outside the CDR3, taken from reference TRBV18 and TRBJ2-3): NAGVMQNPRHLVRRRGQEARLRCSPMKGHSHVYWYRQLPEEGLKFMVYLQKENIIDESGMPKERFSAEFPKEGPSILRIQQVVRGDSAAYFCASSPPAVWGTDTQYFGPGTRLTVL.

The genes are TRBV5-1 and TRBJ2-3; 8 nucleotides match TRBD1. With 0 bases clipped from V and 5 bases from J, the junction kept 11 bases outside the gene matches. Germline V gene lookup returns CDR1 SGHRS and CDR2 YFSETQ. The CDR3 has 17 amino acids. The CDR3 bases are TGCGCCAGCAGCTTGGAAGGTGCAGGGGGCGCGGAAGATACGCAGTATTTT. Residues: CASSLEGAGGAEDTQYF.

This clonotype has only a few counts. The gene calls are TRBV20-1 and TRBJ1-5; no clear D. This CDR3 comprises 13 residues. Trimming left V 5 bases short and J 6 bases short, with 14 bases between. Germline-derived CDR1 and CDR2 are DFQATT and SNEGSKA (reference sequence). This CDR3 is CSASLRSGQPQHF. The CDR3 bases are TGCAGTGCTTCACTTAGATCCGGTCAGCCCCAGCATTTT.

V is TRBV11-2 and J is TRBJ2-4; no firm D call. Germline loops: CDR1 SGHAT, CDR2 FQNNGV. Between the trimmed V and J ends, which lost 5 bases and 8 bases, there was a span of 16 bases. This CDR3 is 14 amino acids long. The CDR3 spells CASSLRQGWDIQYF. The CDR3 DNA follows: TGTGCCAGCAGCCTCAGACAAGGGTGGGACATTCAGTACTTC.